What follows are 10 T cell receptor beta chains derived from one specimen sequenced in a study of molecular identifiers for immune sequencing clone quantification. TCRdb redid the calling of the PCR reads with MiXCR, one entry per CDR3 protein. The top ten clones hold approximately 4.2% of a sample with 45,000 to 55,000 distinct CDR3 sequences, roughly a third of them seen once. Input material: naive CD8+ T cells from blood, with Jurkat cell RNA spiked in. Subset of the sample: FACS-sorted CD8+CD4-CCR7+CD45RA+ naive T cells. These TCRs come from a human donor in good health. Some libraries in this study had Jurkat cell RNA spiked in.

In this sample, this clonotype turned up a few times. J is TRBJ1-5 and V is TRBV5-1; 7 positions agree with TRBD1. The germline V gene has CDR1 SGHRS and CDR2 YFSETQ. This CDR3 is built from 15 residues. Trimming at V came to 3 bases and at J to 7 bases, leaving 10 bases not matched to a gene. The CDR3 protein is CASSYRQGRTQPQHF. The CDR3 DNA sequence: TGCGCCAGCAGCTACCGACAGGGACGAACACAGCCCCAGCATTTT.

This clonotype was recorded at least ten times. The chain joins TRBV7-8 to TRBJ1-5, with D unclear. With 3 bases removed from V and 4 bases from J, the gap between germline ends came to 16 bases. This CDR3 has 16 amino acids. Looked up from germline, CDR1 is SGHVS and CDR2 is FQNEAQ. CDR3 coding DNA: TGTGCCAGCAGCTTTCTCCCGACATACGGGAATCAGCCCCAGCATTTT. It codes for CASSFLPTYGNQPQHF.

This chain joins TRBV14 and TRBJ2-5; a possible D gene is TRBD2 (6 bases). CDR1 and CDR2 (germline): SGHDN, FVKESK. V shed 3 bases and J shed 5 bases, with 10 bases lying between them. CDR3 length equals 13 residues. The CDR3 nucleotides read TGTGCCAGCAGCCACTGGGCGGGGGAGACCCAGTACTTC. Translating gives CASSHWAGETQYF.

This chain joins TRBV18 and TRBJ1-5, with D hard to call. Trimming pared 6 bases from V and 5 bases from J, leaving 14 bases between. Germline-derived CDR1 and CDR2 are KGHSH and LQKENI. CDR3 length: 14 amino acids. The CDR3 coding sequence is TGTGCCAGCTCTACCATGAGGGATTATCAGCCCCAGCATTTT. Translated, it gives CASSTMRDYQPQHF. The variable domain in full, completed from reference TRBV18 and TRBJ1-5, reads NAGVMQNPRHLVRRRGQEARLRCSPMKGHSHVYWYRQLPEEGLKFMVYLQKENIIDESGMPKERFSAEFPKEGPSILRIQQVVRGDSAAYFCASSTMRDYQPQHFGDGTRLSIL.

V usage is TRBV5-1 and J usage is TRBJ2-3; no clear D gene. The CDR3 totals 18 residues. V lost 4 bases and J lost 1, with 22 bases in between. CDR1 and CDR2 (germline): SGHRS, YFSETQ. The CDR3 protein is CASSPLPYDPRGTDTQYF. For the CDR3, the DNA is TGCGCCAGCAGCCCCTTACCCTATGACCCACGAGGCACAGATACGCAGTATTTT. The full variable domain, with the rest looked up from reference TRBV5-1 and TRBJ2-3, is KAGVTQTPRYLIKTRGQQVTLSCSPISGHRSVSWYQQTPGQGLQFLFEYFSETQRNKGNFPGRFSGRQFSNSRSEMNVSTLELGDSALYLCASSPLPYDPRGTDTQYFGPGTRLTVL.

Ten or more counts support this clonotype. The chain has TRBV11-1 and TRBJ2-3; possibly TRBD2 for D (5 bases). The CDR3 has 17 amino acids. V lost 5 bases, J lost 5 bases, and 23 bases lay in between. Germline V gives CDR1 SGHAT, CDR2 FQDESV (reference sequence). The DNA for the CDR3 is TGTGCCAGCAGCCGCCGGTCCGGACTGGGGTATGGAGATACGCAGTATTTT. It translates to CASSRRSGLGYGDTQYF.

This clonotype was seen only a few times. V gene TRBV4-3 combines with J gene TRBJ1-5; TRBD1 is a possible D gene (5 bases). The germline V and J ends were trimmed by 1 base and 0 bases, with 10 bases remaining between them. The CDR3 is 16 amino acids. Germline V gene sequence: CDR1 LGHNA, CDR2 YSLEER. The CDR3: CASSQGTYPSNQPQHF. CDR3 DNA sequence: TGCGCCAGCAGCCAAGGGACATACCCTAGCAATCAGCCCCAGCATTTT.

This clonotype has more than one count but fewer than ten. The CDR3 is CASSVAAPAYEQYF. CDR3 nucleotides: TGTGCCAGCAGCGTAGCGGCACCGGCTTACGAGCAGTACTTC. The J gene is TRBJ2-7, the V gene TRBV9; unclear D gene. The germline V and J ends were trimmed by 0 bases and 4 bases, with 11 bases remaining between them. CDR3 length: 14 amino acids. CDR1 and CDR2 (germline): SGDLS, YYNGEE.

This clonotype was seen only once. One end of the junction does not line up with germline, which may come from a read error. This chain joins TRBV3-1 and TRBJ2-5; D might be TRBD1 (6 bases). CDR3 length equals 16 residues. The V gene's germline CDR1 is LGHDT and CDR2 YNNKEL (reference sequence). The CDR3 DNA sequence: TGTGCCAGCAGCCAAGGAGGACTCCTGGGACAAGAGACCCGGTACTTC. This translates into CASSQGGLLGQETRYF.

In regard to this clonotype: A much bigger clone sits one base away, suggesting this may be a read error. The chain has TRBV20-1 and TRBJ2-1; D is undetermined. V dropped 5 bases and J dropped 6 bases, with 20 bases sitting between them. Germline V gives CDR1 DFQATT, CDR2 SNEGSKA (reference sequence). This CDR3 region has 15 residues. CDR3 sequence: CSAFLSALAPNEQFF. The DNA of the CDR3 is TGCAGTGCTTTCCTTTCTGCCCTGGCCCCCAATGAGCAGTTCTTC.